This T cell receptor beta chain was identified in a study of T cells in Graves' hyperthyroidism and ophthalmopathy. General observations from the study: The model's output predicted ophthalmopathy at a median of 6.5 months prior to onset.

Amplification yielded TCR beta CDR3 regions, with RNA transcripts as the source. In the first-round RT-PCR of the TCR CDR3, the HTBI primer set was used. TCRdb re-analysed the multiplex PCR reads in MiXCR, keeping a single row per CDR3 protein. The sample contains approximately 400,000 distinct CDR3 sequences, about 14% of which appear only once. The V gene end was trimmed by 6 bases and the J gene end by 8 bases; junction bases not matched to a gene: 9. CDR3 length: 15 residues. On this clonotype itself: The antigen is unknown.

V is TRBV12-3 or TRBV12-4 and J is TRBJ2-1, with 11 bases lining up with TRBD2. The TCR comes from a man in his forties or fifties with Graves' ophthalmopathy. Sequencing used blood. The CDR3 reads CASRRASGRNHEQFF. The CDR3 DNA sequence: TGTGCCAGCAGACGGGCTAGCGGGAGGAACCATGAGCAGTTCTTC.